The entry below gives a single T cell receptor (beta chain) sequence along with its context. TCRdb used MiXCR to reprocess the RACE reads, holding one entry per CDR3 protein. The sample has 80,000 to 100,000 distinct CDR3 sequences; roughly 27% are singletons. Sample time point: patch test 3, about 24 weeks after DPC sensitization. As to treatment: therapeutic diphenylcyclopropenone sensitization with weekly scalp DPC. The CDR3 extends over 14 amino acids. In germline, CDR1 is SNHLY, CDR2 FYNNEI. Trimming shortened V by 6 bases and J by 5 bases, and 14 bases separated the two germline ends. This sample was taken from a study of human T cells and chemical hapten exposure.

The V and J genes are TRBV2 and TRBJ2-1; D might be TRBD1 (6 bases). The TCR sequence derives from a man in his forties with alopecia areata. Some clones in this sample may be carry-over from other donors' samples. The material was whole blood, obtained in connection with sensitization to the hapten diphenylcyclopropenone (DPC). The CDR3 reads CASRNVQGNNEQFF. The CDR3 DNA reads as TGTGCCAGCAGAAATGTCCAGGGGAACAATGAGCAGTTCTTC.